A single sample is the source of the 16 T cell receptor beta chains below, sequenced in a study of CD8 T cells in ankylosing spondylitis. Study observations and caveats: For ankylosing spondylitis blood, a TCR beta motif of several highly homologous variants appeared characteristic.

TCRdb re-derived calls from the 5' RACE reads in MiXCR, one entry per CDR3 protein. Of 700,000 to 1,000,000 distinct CDR3 sequences in the sample, 10% to 15% were seen once. Antigens of these TCRs are unknown. The sample was blood, either unsorted or a sorted T cell fraction (not recorded which). The origin of the receptors is a male donor with ankylosing spondylitis.

This clonotype was seen repeatedly, ten times or more. The chain uses TRBV6-5 and TRBJ2-1; 10 bases agree with TRBD1. The germline gives CDR1 MNHEY, CDR2 SVGAGI. The CDR3 runs to 15 residues. V lost 2 bases to trimming and J lost 6 bases; unmatched junction nucleotides: 4. CDR3 bases: TGTGCCAGCAGTTACCAGGGACAGGGGTTCAATGAGCAGTTCTTC. Translation: CASSYQGQGFNEQFF.

CDR3 region: CSAMGQGDREQYF. The DNA of the CDR3 is TGCAGTGCTATGGGACAGGGCGACCGGGAGCAGTACTTC. The rearrangement links TRBV20-1 to TRBJ2-7; the match to TRBD1 covers 9 bases. With 4 bases clipped from V and 7 bases from J, the junction kept 8 bases outside the gene matches. CDR1 and CDR2 (germline): DFQATT, SNEGSKA (reference sequence). The CDR3 is 13 residues long.

This clonotype has more than one count but fewer than ten. The CDR3 DNA is TGCAGTGCTAGAGTCTACTTGTCGGCTCCTTTCAATTCACCCCTCCACTTT. Encoded protein: CSARVYLSAPFNSPLHF. The rearrangement joins TRBV20-1 to TRBJ1-6, with unresolved D. Germline assignment: CDR1 DFQATT and CDR2 SNEGSKA (reference sequence). V lost 1 base to trimming and J lost 7 bases, with 20 bases between them. CDR3 length: 17 amino acids.

This clonotype came up a few times. The rearrangement joins TRBV20-1 to TRBJ2-5; weak D call: TRBD1 (5 bases). Germline assignment: CDR1 DFQATT and CDR2 SNEGSKA (reference sequence). The CDR3 has 13 residues. V was clipped by 6 bases and J by 7 bases, with 18 bases between them. CDR3 sequence: CSAPDQLRGTQYF. The CDR3 nucleotides are TGCAGTGCGCCAGACCAACTAAGGGGGACCCAGTACTTC.

This clonotype was seen a handful of times. The rearrangement uses TRBV11-2 and TRBJ2-1, with TRBD2 matching over 16 bases. Germline V gene data show CDR1 as SGHAT and CDR2 as FQNNGV. V dropped 0 bases and J dropped 7; count of bases not matched to a gene: 3. The CDR3 has 17 amino acids. The CDR3, as DNA: TGTGCCAGCAGCTTAGATGAGGGACTAGCGGGAGGGAATGAGCAGTTCTTC. Encoded protein: CASSLDEGLAGGNEQFF.

This clonotype came up many times. The chain carries TRBV5-1 and TRBJ1-1; D unresolved. CDR1 is SGHRS, CDR2 YFSETQ, per germline. V was pared by 3 bases and J by 4 bases, with 10 bases between. CDR3 length equals 13 residues. The chain's CDR3 is CASSWGEGTEAFF. The DNA for the CDR3 is TGCGCCAGCAGCTGGGGAGAAGGCACTGAAGCTTTCTTT. Together with reference TRBV5-1 and TRBJ1-1, the CDR3 gives the full variable domain: KAGVTQTPRYLIKTRGQQVTLSCSPISGHRSVSWYQQTPGQGLQFLFEYFSETQRNKGNFPGRFSGRQFSNSRSEMNVSTLELGDSALYLCASSWGEGTEAFFGQGTRLTVV.

This clonotype was seen only a few times. The gene calls are TRBV20-1 and TRBJ1-1; no definite D call. Germline V CDR1 and CDR2: DFQATT, SNEGSKA (reference sequence). V dropped 3 bases and J dropped 0 bases, with 11 bases sitting between them. The CDR3 runs to 14 residues. This CDR3 is CSASYKGLNTEAFF. CDR3 sequence (DNA): TGCAGTGCTAGCTACAAGGGCCTGAACACTGAAGCTTTCTTT.

Concerning this clonotype itself: A much larger clone lies a single base off, so this may be a read error. The chain couples TRBV20-1 to TRBJ1-1; D is perhaps TRBD1 (5 bases). The CDR3 totals 12 residues. Per germline, CDR1 DFQATT and CDR2 SNEGSKA (reference sequence). V was cut by 5 bases and J by 1 base, with 8 bases left in between. The CDR3 loop is CSAWDWNTEAFF. CDR3 bases: TGCAGTGCTTGGGACTGGAACACTGAAGCTTTCTTT.

V and J are TRBV5-6 and TRBJ2-7, with TRBD1 identical over 8 bases. CDR3 length: 15 amino acids. Trimming at V came to 4 bases and at J to 2 bases, leaving 8 bases not matched to a gene. Germline V gives CDR1 SGHDT, CDR2 YYEEEE. CDR3 in amino acids: CASSRNPGGTYEQYF. The CDR3 DNA reads TGTGCCAGCAGCCGGAATCCAGGGGGCACCTACGAGCAGTACTTC.

This rearrangement joins TRBV5-1 to TRBJ2-5; possible D gene TRBD2, 6 bases. The V gene lost 5 bases and the J gene lost 4 bases, with 15 bases spanning the gap. This CDR3 is 14 amino acids long. Germline V gene sequence: CDR1 SGHRS, CDR2 YFSETQ. The CDR3: CASRPLTAGETQYF. The CDR3 DNA is TGCGCCAGCAGACCACTAACAGCGGGAGAGACCCAGTACTTC.

The gene calls are TRBV6-2 or TRBV6-3 and TRBJ2-7; possibly TRBD2 for D (5 bases). CDR3 size: 16 residues. Trimming pared 5 bases from V and 1 base from J, leaving 18 bases between. Germline V gene lookup returns CDR1 MNHEY and CDR2 SVGEGT. CDR3 coding DNA: TGTGCCAGCAGTCGCGAGCGGCAGCTTAGATCCTACGAGCAGTACTTC. Translated, it gives CASSRERQLRSYEQYF.

This clonotype came up many times. This sequence joins TRBV29-1 and TRBJ1-5; 9 bases match TRBD1. The germline V gene has CDR1 SQVTM and CDR2 ANQGSEA. The CDR3 totals 14 residues. Germline trimming cut 4 bases from V and 6 bases from J; bases unmatched to any gene: 7. CDR3 sequence: CSVVLQGAGQPQHF. CDR3 nucleotide sequence: TGCAGCGTTGTGTTACAGGGGGCTGGTCAGCCCCAGCATTTT.

The chain links TRBV28 to TRBJ1-1; TRBD1 might be the D (5 bases). Trimming left V 4 bases short and J 3 bases short, with 9 bases between. The V gene's germline CDR1 is MDHEN and CDR2 SYDVKM. The CDR3 covers 13 residues. In DNA, the CDR3 is TGTGCCAGCAGTTATGAGGGGTACACTGAAGCTTTCTTT. This encodes CASSYEGYTEAFF.

This clonotype was counted many times. This sequence joins TRBV10-3 and TRBJ1-6, with D hard to call. The V end was cut by 5 bases, the J end by 9 bases, with 11 bases between. The CDR3 length is 13 residues. From germline, CDR1 is ENHRY and CDR2 SYGVKD. The CDR3 reads CAISPGEGSPLHF. CDR3 sequence (DNA): TGTGCCATCAGTCCCGGGGAAGGTTCACCCCTCCACTTT.

This clonotype was observed a handful of times. V usage is TRBV18 and J usage is TRBJ1-4, with D possibly TRBD1 on 5 matching bases. CDR3 size: 13 residues. CDR1 and CDR2 from the germline V gene are KGHSH and LQKENI. V lost 5 bases to trimming and J lost 3 bases, with 7 bases between them. The CDR3 DNA sequence: TGTGCCAGCTCAGGGGGACCTAATGAAAAACTGTTTTTT. It specifies CASSGGPNEKLFF.

Only a few counts were recorded for this clonotype. This chain connects TRBV9 to TRBJ1-2, with 7 bases matching TRBD1. V dropped 0 bases and J dropped 5; count of bases not matched to a gene: 4. The CDR3 has 14 amino acids. The V gene's germline CDR1 is SGDLS and CDR2 YYNGEE. The CDR3 DNA reads as TGTGCCAGCAGCGTAGATCACAGGGGATATGGCTACACCTTC. This gives the protein CASSVDHRGYGYTF.